This T cell receptor (beta chain) appears in the sequencing data of a study of blood T cell repertoires in COVID-19 (dated by TCRdb to 2018 to 2020). The study in broad terms: Samples covering the acute and convalescent phases of COVID-19 were provided by collaborators in the United States, Italy and Spain. The prospective study material was composed of cDNA or gDNA derived from T cells, B-cell-depleted T cells, or PBMCs. The dataset comprised deeply sampled blood TCRbeta repertoires from subjects exposed to, actively infected with, or recovered from COVID-19. The repertoires were made available in a free public database intended to serve as a resource for research on the immune response to SARS-CoV-2. The samples were drawn from the first 160 participants of the ongoing ImmuneRACE study and from more than 1,000 subjects provided by 6 global collaborators. The sample metadata nearly always contained a de-identified subject ID, COVID-19 status, age in years and sex. Where available, HLA class I and class II types were obtained from metadata supplied by the sample provider rather than from assay-based typing.

According to the germline V gene, CDR1 reads KGHDR and CDR2 reads SFDVKD. From the cysteine up to the phenylalanine, the CDR3 has a length of 13 residues. Only the CDR3 DNA stays, 39 bases, in frame from base 1. The trim is 5 bases for V and 3 bases for J, with a gap of 9 bases between the germline ends. TCRbeta CDR3 regions were amplified from genomic DNA by means of the immunoSEQ Assay, a bias-controlled multiplex PCR. As for the original processing: The number of nucleated cells in each sample was estimated by amplification of reference gene primers within the assay. Sequence reads were collapsed and filtered to measure the absolute abundance of every unique TCRbeta CDR3 rearrangement. For each sample, productive Simpson clonality was calculated as the square root of Simpson's diversity index across productive rearrangements. In its TCRdb copy, this immuneACCESS table keeps in-frame sequences only and misses some clones. Where compared with another copy, unresolved V genes explain less than half of these, and the others have no known cause. D and trimming were read from the DNA, whereas the V and J calls and clone size are those reported in that table. The sample has about 170,000 clones on record, 80% to 95% of them singletons. Clones ranked in the top ten supply 4.8% of the sample.

Note on this clone: No cognate antigen has been identified for it. Base quality data are lacking; no much larger clone is found one base away.

The paper as a whole reports these results and caveats: How much clinical and demographic metadata was included differed by source and by participant, and the metadata was provided uncurated.

In Seattle, one collaborating source enrolled patients while the infection was active and tracked those patients longitudinally over the course of disease. Each collaborating institution followed its own protocols to collect whole blood in K2EDTA tubes. For TCRbeta analysis, collaborator samples were shipped as frozen whole blood, as isolated PBMCs, or as DNA extracted from either sample type. The receptor was derived from a young man with COVID-19, enrolled during active disease. This chain is built from TRBV24-1 and TRBJ1-2; the D gene is perhaps TRBD1, on 5 matching bases. Sequencing was performed on peripheral blood. The CDR3 sequence is CATSGGYDYGYTF. Here is the DNA: TGTGCCACCAGTGGGGGCTATGACTATGGCTACACCTTC.